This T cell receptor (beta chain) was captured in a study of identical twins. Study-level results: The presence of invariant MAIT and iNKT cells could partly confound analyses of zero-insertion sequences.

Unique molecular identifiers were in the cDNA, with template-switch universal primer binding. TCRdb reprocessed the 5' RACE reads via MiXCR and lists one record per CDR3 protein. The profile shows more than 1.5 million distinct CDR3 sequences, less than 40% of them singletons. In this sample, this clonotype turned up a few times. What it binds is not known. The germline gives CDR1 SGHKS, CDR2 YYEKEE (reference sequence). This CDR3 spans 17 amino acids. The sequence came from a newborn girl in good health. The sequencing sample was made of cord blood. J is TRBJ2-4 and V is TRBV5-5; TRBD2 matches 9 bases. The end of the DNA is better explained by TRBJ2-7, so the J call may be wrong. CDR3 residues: CASSSLVVLAGPYEQYF. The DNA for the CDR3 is TGTGCCAGCAGCAGCCTCGTTGTCCTAGCGGGACCCTACGAGCAGTACTTC.